The subject of this entry is one TCR beta chain. Its recognized antigen is unknown. Base qualities are not recorded, but no much larger clone differs from it by a single base. This record comes from a study of Graves' ophthalmopathy and Graves' hyperthyroidism (dated by TCRdb to 2017 to 2018). Notes on the research overall: Peripheral blood was collected at initial diagnosis, prior to any treatment. The study used signatures of the TCR beta repertoire to tell Graves' ophthalmopathy apart from Graves' hyperthyroidism and to predict which patients would progress to ophthalmopathy. In total, 135 blood samples were TCR-sequenced: fewer than 50 ophthalmopathy, roughly 77 hyperthyroidism and approximately 17 hyperthyroidism-to-ophthalmopathy patients. To explore V-J signatures distinguishing ophthalmopathy from hyperthyroidism, a discovery set of more than 95 patients (43 ophthalmopathy, 57 stable hyperthyroidism) was enrolled. The independent validation cohort included about 19 hyperthyroidism patients plus 17 patients who later progressed from hyperthyroidism to ophthalmopathy. In roughly 6 hyperthyroidism patients, the T-cell repertoire of thyroid tissue was compared with the T-cell repertoire of blood. After sampling, hyperthyroidism patients received methimazole starting at 30 mg daily, and ophthalmopathy patients received high-dose intravenous methylprednisolone. The 100 discovery patients were divided at random into training and test sets in a 7:3 ratio. What the study reported, not specific to this receptor: In validation, the model predicted ophthalmopathy progression with 55% to 71% sensitivity and roughly 72% specificity; some 13 predicted patients were CT-confirmed with GO in a median of about 7.1 months. In cross-validation, the 13-signature model distinguished ophthalmopathy from stable hyperthyroidism with 85% to 90% sensitivity and approximately 81% specificity, and in the test set the corresponding values were roughly 80% and 75%. No statistical method was used to predetermine the sample size, and group allocation was not hidden from the investigators. Among expanded thyroid clonotypes with frequency above 0.001, most also showed up in blood, which suggests that blood repertoires may reflect the thyroid immune response.

Ophthalmopathy patients had moderately to severely active disease, Clinical Activity Score of at least 3, NOSPECS grade of at least 4, and disease duration under 3 months. Patients were excluded if they had other autoimmune diseases, uncontrolled infections, pregnancy or lactation. Diagnosis was based on clinical symptoms, serum thyroxine, TRAb, thyroid ultrasound and orbital computed tomography. PBMCs were isolated from approximately 10 ml of fresh peripheral blood by Ficoll-Paque density gradient centrifugation. Total RNA was extracted with Trizol reagent and quality-checked on an Agilent 2100 Bioanalyzer. The germline V gene (reference sequence) yields SEHNR for CDR1 and FQNEAQ for CDR2. The CDR3, from cysteine to phenylalanine, totals 14 residues. Only the CDR3 DNA is retained, 42 bases long and in frame from the first base. The trim is 1 base for V and 0 bases for J, with a gap of 7 bases between the germline ends.

For repertoire sequencing, the TCR beta CDR3 regions were amplified from RNA transcripts. A first-round RT-PCR used HTBI primers with the Qiagen OneStep RT-PCR kit, followed by a second-round multiplex PCR, size selection and purification. Sequencing of the libraries was carried out on an Illumina HiSeq2000 in paired-end mode with 100 bp reads. In the source study's methods: SOAPnuke was used to process the reads, throwing out any read that had adapters, had uncalled bases, had a mean Phred below 15, or lacked an exact constant-primer or identifier match. COPE v1.2.5 was used to merge high-quality paired reads. Each unique nucleotide sequence was defined as a clonotype, and clonotypes were aligned to IMGT TRB V, D and J references with MiTCR v1.1. The analysis was limited to V-J combinations with a frequency above 0.0001, which together covered roughly 99% of the repertoires. For each V-J combination, a TCR clonal expansion and chaos score was defined as the ratio of F50 clonal expansion to chaos observed in the TCRdist matrix. Welch's t-statistics and random forest were used to reduce features to about 14 V-J combinations, which were fed into a naive Bayes classifier. Thyroid-blood repertoire similarity was quantified with the Morisita-Horn index. In TCRdb, the public reads were trimmed at Q25 with fastp and aligned with MiXCR, with productive beta chains retained. Each entry merges the rows of one CDR3 protein and shows their most common DNA and genes. The V and J calls were not made by the authors but by TCRdb's processing. This sample gives 200,000 to 250,000 distinct CDR3 sequences in total; about 22% of them show up just once. The top ten hold more than 35% of the sample.

Recombination linked TRBV7-9 to TRBJ2-7, with the D gene not clear enough to name. The receptor's source is a woman aged 45 to 65 with Graves' ophthalmopathy. Donor details come from another sample of the same person, matched by shared clones. The sequenced sample was peripheral blood. CDR3 protein: CASSLGAVSYEQYF. In nucleotide form, the sequence is TGTGCCAGCAGCTTAGGGGCGGTCTCCTACGAGCAGTACTTC. Beyond the CDR3, the reference TRBV7-9 and TRBJ2-7 genes provide the residues; the full variable domain reads: DTGVSQNPRHKITKRGQNVTFRCDPISEHNRLYWYRQTLGQGPEFLTYFQNEAQLEKSRLLSDRFSAERPKGSFSTLEIQRTEQGDSAMYLCASSLGAVSYEQYFGPGTRLTVT.